This TCR beta chain derives from a study of OX40 agonist ivuxolimab in advanced cancers. The CDR3 is 17 amino acids. V was cut by 1 base and J by 5 bases, with 20 bases left in between. Germline-derived CDR1 and CDR2 are MNHNS and SASEGT. Only a few counts were recorded for this clone. Measured with immunoSEQ multiplex PCR; TCRdb has only the in-frame clones, and not every one. The data show under 20,000 clones, more than 80% seen once. The chain has TRBV6-1 and TRBJ1-2, with D possibly TRBD1 on 5 matching bases. The sequence was collected from an adult with an advanced solid tumor such as melanoma, head and neck, liver or kidney cancer. The specimen comprised CD4+ or CD8+ T cells sorted from blood, sampled in a trial of the OX40 agonist ivuxolimab. CDR3 amino acids: CASSEVPQGFQGYGYTF. CDR3 DNA sequence: TGTGCCAGCAGTGAAGTTCCTCAGGGATTTCAGGGTTATGGCTACACCTTC.